This is a list of T cell receptor beta chains from one sample in a study of post-analysis software for immune sequencing data. TCRdb recomputed calls from the PCR reads with MiXCR, one row per CDR3 protein. This sample has about 770,000 distinct CDR3 sequences, with roughly 50% found just once. The sequenced sample consisted of blood. These receptors were taken from a girl aged 5 to 17 with multiple sclerosis. Both conserved end residues are part of each CDR3. Fields, in order: J gene, V gene, CDR3 protein.

j_call: TRBJ2-4; v_call: TRBV5-5; cdr3_aa: CASSSVLAKNIQYF
j_call: TRBJ2-1; v_call: TRBV29-1; cdr3_aa: CSVQVLDEQFF
j_call: TRBJ1-5; v_call: TRBV5-5; cdr3_aa: CASSPPSESRGNQPQHF
j_call: TRBJ2-1; v_call: TRBV4-3; cdr3_aa: CASSQVSLAGHNEQFF
j_call: TRBJ2-1; v_call: TRBV5-5; cdr3_aa: CASSLVLAAPPHNEQFF
j_call: TRBJ2-3; v_call: TRBV12-3/TRBV12-4; cdr3_aa: CASSFQGADTQYF
j_call: TRBJ2-5; v_call: TRBV6-6; cdr3_aa: CASKSSAQETQYF
j_call: TRBJ1-2; v_call: TRBV9; cdr3_aa: CASSPTGQAFGYTF
j_call: TRBJ2-7; v_call: TRBV4-3; cdr3_aa: CASSQGTSWGYEQYF
j_call: NA; v_call: TRBV11-1; cdr3_aa: CASSLGSEDYEQYF
j_call: TRBJ1-2; v_call: TRBV15; cdr3_aa: CATSGANGYTF
j_call: TRBJ2-1; v_call: TRBV12-3/TRBV12-4; cdr3_aa: CASRRAASAYNEQFF
j_call: TRBJ2-5; v_call: TRBV7-2; cdr3_aa: CASSHGQIRETQYF
j_call: TRBJ2-2; v_call: TRBV12-5; cdr3_aa: CASGFIESRLGELFF
j_call: TRBJ2-7; v_call: TRBV27; cdr3_aa: CASKPSALREQYF
j_call: TRBJ2-1; v_call: TRBV7-6; cdr3_aa: CASSLAGGASSGRAPTQQFF
j_call: TRBJ2-1; v_call: TRBV20-1; cdr3_aa: CSAPIRDSSSYNEQFF
j_call: TRBJ2-7; v_call: TRBV29-1; cdr3_aa: CSVEGRGNEQYF
j_call: TRBJ2-3; v_call: TRBV11-2; cdr3_aa: CASSLEGGRPLGSDTRYF